These T cell receptor beta chains were read from a single sample in a study of OX40 agonist ivuxolimab in advanced cancers. Sequencing used immunoSEQ multiplex PCR; TCRdb keeps in-frame clones, though not all of them. The top ten hold over 6.5% of the sample, which has some 80,000 clones, about 92% seen once. This specimen was CD4+ or CD8+ T cells sorted from blood, taken in a trial of the OX40 agonist ivuxolimab. The receptors stem from an adult with an advanced solid tumor such as melanoma, head and neck, liver or kidney cancer. The CDR3 runs from the conserved cysteine through the conserved F or W. Each record gives: CDR3 length, V gene, D gene, J gene, clone size, CDR3 DNA, CDR3 protein. The D gene is left open where the match is weak. Size tells how often a clone was seen (once, few, many) or the class of an expanded clone, and some rows leave it out.

len: 12
v_gene: TRBV5-6
d_gene: .
j_gene: TRBJ2-3
abundance: .
CDR3nt: TGTGCCAGCAGCTGGATGTCAGATACGCAGTATTTT
CDR3aa: CASSWMSDTQYF

len: 20
v_gene: TRBV6-1
d_gene: .
j_gene: TRBJ1-2
abundance: .
CDR3nt: TGTGCCAGCAGTGAAAATGTAGCGGGCTCAGAGATGGGGGGCGGTGATGGCTACACCTTC
CDR3aa: CASSENVAGSEMGGGDGYTF

len: 14
v_gene: TRBV4-1
d_gene: .
j_gene: TRBJ1-2
abundance: once
CDR3nt: TGCGCCAGCAGCCAAGAAACAGGCGGCTATGGCTACACCTTC
CDR3aa: CASSQETGGYGYTF

len: 12
v_gene: TRBV5-6
d_gene: .
j_gene: TRBJ1-1
abundance: .
CDR3nt: TGTGCCAGCAGTCAGGGTAACACTGAAGCTTTCTTT
CDR3aa: CASSQGNTEAFF

len: 14
v_gene: TRBV13
d_gene: TRBD1
j_gene: TRBJ1-2
abundance: few
CDR3nt: TGTGCCAGCAGCTGGACAGGGGGGGACTATGGCTACACCTTC
CDR3aa: CASSWTGGDYGYTF

len: 14
v_gene: TRBV7-9
d_gene: .
j_gene: TRBJ1-3
abundance: .
CDR3nt: TGTGCCAGCGAAAACCCGCCCTTTGGAAACACCATATATTTT
CDR3aa: CASENPPFGNTIYF

len: 13
v_gene: TRBV10-3
d_gene: TRBD1
j_gene: TRBJ2-5
abundance: .
CDR3nt: TGTGCCACCGGACAGGAGTTACAAGAGACCCAGTACTTC
CDR3aa: CATGQELQETQYF

len: 16
v_gene: TRBV12-5
d_gene: TRBD1
j_gene: TRBJ2-4
abundance: .
CDR3nt: TGTGCTATTACGGACAGGGGGCTTCTAGCCAAAAACATTCAGTACTTC
CDR3aa: CAITDRGLLAKNIQYF

len: 14
v_gene: TRBV7-9
d_gene: TRBD1
j_gene: TRBJ2-1
abundance: .
CDR3nt: TGTGCCAGCAGCTTAGGGACAGGGTTTGATGAGCAGTTCTTC
CDR3aa: CASSLGTGFDEQFF

len: 15
v_gene: TRBV19
d_gene: .
j_gene: TRBJ2-5
abundance: few
CDR3nt: TGTGCCAGTAGCACGCCGCTAGCGTCGGAAGAGACCCAGTACTTC
CDR3aa: CASSTPLASEETQYF

len: 12
v_gene: TRBV5-1
d_gene: .
j_gene: TRBJ2-7
abundance: .
CDR3nt: TGCGCCAGCAGCACTGGGGACTACGAGCAGTACTTC
CDR3aa: CASSTGDYEQYF

len: 13
v_gene: TRBV6-5
d_gene: .
j_gene: TRBJ2-7
abundance: once
CDR3nt: TGTGCCAGCAGTTACAGGGACGGGCACGAGCAGTACTTC
CDR3aa: CASSYRDGHEQYF

len: 13
v_gene: TRBV5-8
d_gene: .
j_gene: TRBJ2-1
abundance: .
CDR3nt: TGTGCCAGCAGCTCTACTATGGGGAATGAGCAGTTCTTC
CDR3aa: CASSSTMGNEQFF

len: 17
v_gene: TRBV10-2
d_gene: TRBD2
j_gene: TRBJ2-3
abundance: .
CDR3nt: TGCGCCAGCACCCCAGGGGAAGCGGGGGGCGGGAAAGATACGCAGTATTTT
CDR3aa: CASTPGEAGGGKDTQYF

len: 15
v_gene: TRBV13
d_gene: TRBD1
j_gene: TRBJ1-2
abundance: .
CDR3nt: TGTGCCAGCAGCCGGACAGGGGACATTAACTATGGCTACACCTTC
CDR3aa: CASSRTGDINYGYTF

len: 15
v_gene: TRBV9
d_gene: .
j_gene: TRBJ2-7
abundance: .
CDR3nt: TGTGCCAGCAGCGGTGGGACGGGGAGCTCCTACGAGCAGTACTTC
CDR3aa: CASSGGTGSSYEQYF

len: 18
v_gene: TRBV7-9
d_gene: TRBD2
j_gene: TRBJ2-3
abundance: .
CDR3nt: TGTGCCAGCAGCTTCCCTACAGCGGGGGGAGGGAGCACAGATACGCAGTATTTT
CDR3aa: CASSFPTAGGGSTDTQYF

len: 16
v_gene: TRBV9
d_gene: .
j_gene: TRBJ1-4
abundance: .
CDR3nt: TGTGCCAGCAGCGGAGGACAAGAGGGCGCTAATGAAAAACTGTTTTTT
CDR3aa: CASSGGQEGANEKLFF

len: 13
v_gene: TRBV27
d_gene: TRBD1
j_gene: TRBJ2-7
abundance: .
CDR3nt: TGTGCCAGCAGGCCAGGGGGCCTCTACGAGCAGTACTTC
CDR3aa: CASRPGGLYEQYF

len: 15
v_gene: TRBV13
d_gene: TRBD1
j_gene: TRBJ2-5
abundance: .
CDR3nt: TGTGCCAGCAGCTCTACCGCGACAGGGGAAGAGACCCAGTACTTC
CDR3aa: CASSSTATGEETQYF

len: 14
v_gene: TRBV12-5
d_gene: TRBD1
j_gene: TRBJ2-3
abundance: .
CDR3nt: TGTGCTAGTGCCCTGACAGGGAACACAGATACGCAGTATTTT
CDR3aa: CASALTGNTDTQYF

len: 16
v_gene: TRBV2
d_gene: .
j_gene: TRBJ1-6
abundance: .
CDR3nt: TGTGCCAGCACACAGAAGTGGGCTGAGGATAATTCACCCCTCCACTTT
CDR3aa: CASTQKWAEDNSPLHF

len: 19
v_gene: TRBV12-2
d_gene: .
j_gene: TRBJ1-3
abundance: .
CDR3nt: TGTGCAAGTCGCTCCCCCAAACCCTTCAGGGAGTTGGGCCGAAACACCATATATTTT
CDR3aa: CASRSPKPFRELGRNTIYF

len: 14
v_gene: TRBV28
d_gene: .
j_gene: TRBJ2-7
abundance: .
CDR3nt: TGTGCCAGCACCCTTACGCAGGGAATGTACGAGCAGTACTTC
CDR3aa: CASTLTQGMYEQYF

len: 17
v_gene: TRBV27
d_gene: TRBD2
j_gene: TRBJ2-1
abundance: .
CDR3nt: TGTGCCAGCAGTTTAATAGTCACCGGGGGGGCCTTCAATGAGCAGTTCTTC
CDR3aa: CASSLIVTGGAFNEQFF

len: 14
v_gene: TRBV15
d_gene: .
j_gene: TRBJ1-2
abundance: .
CDR3nt: TGTGCCACCAGCCCAGACCGGTCTAACTATGGCTACACCTTC
CDR3aa: CATSPDRSNYGYTF

len: 19
v_gene: TRBV30
d_gene: .
j_gene: TRBJ1-2
abundance: .
CDR3nt: TGTGCCTGGAGTGTACTGTTTGGTCGTACGGACGGCGGGGGGTATGGCTACACCTTC
CDR3aa: CAWSVLFGRTDGGGYGYTF

len: 15
v_gene: TRBV9
d_gene: .
j_gene: TRBJ1-1
abundance: .
CDR3nt: TGTGCCAGCAGCGCCCTGGACGGGGTGAACACTGAAGCTTTCTTT
CDR3aa: CASSALDGVNTEAFF

len: 15
v_gene: TRBV19
d_gene: .
j_gene: TRBJ2-3
abundance: .
CDR3nt: TGTGCCAGTAGTATTGGGTCTGGGAGCACAGATACGCAGTATTTT
CDR3aa: CASSIGSGSTDTQYF

len: 15
v_gene: TRBV11-2
d_gene: .
j_gene: TRBJ1-1
abundance: .
CDR3nt: TGTGCCAGCAGCTTAGGACTGGGACCCGGGGAGGGAGCTTTCTTT
CDR3aa: CASSLGLGPGEGAFF

len: 14
v_gene: TRBV4-1
d_gene: .
j_gene: TRBJ2-7
abundance: once
CDR3nt: TGCGCCAGCAGCCCTGGTCCCCTTGGTTACGAGCAGTACTTC
CDR3aa: CASSPGPLGYEQYF

len: 17
v_gene: TRBV5-1
d_gene: TRBD2
j_gene: TRBJ2-3
abundance: once
CDR3nt: TGCGCCAGCAGCTTGAGGGTAGCGGGGGGCCCAACAGATACGCAGTATTTT
CDR3aa: CASSLRVAGGPTDTQYF

len: 15
v_gene: TRBV7-9
d_gene: .
j_gene: TRBJ2-7
abundance: .
CDR3nt: TGTGCCAGCAGCTTGGTGCCACAGATTAGCAACGAGCAGTACTTC
CDR3aa: CASSLVPQISNEQYF